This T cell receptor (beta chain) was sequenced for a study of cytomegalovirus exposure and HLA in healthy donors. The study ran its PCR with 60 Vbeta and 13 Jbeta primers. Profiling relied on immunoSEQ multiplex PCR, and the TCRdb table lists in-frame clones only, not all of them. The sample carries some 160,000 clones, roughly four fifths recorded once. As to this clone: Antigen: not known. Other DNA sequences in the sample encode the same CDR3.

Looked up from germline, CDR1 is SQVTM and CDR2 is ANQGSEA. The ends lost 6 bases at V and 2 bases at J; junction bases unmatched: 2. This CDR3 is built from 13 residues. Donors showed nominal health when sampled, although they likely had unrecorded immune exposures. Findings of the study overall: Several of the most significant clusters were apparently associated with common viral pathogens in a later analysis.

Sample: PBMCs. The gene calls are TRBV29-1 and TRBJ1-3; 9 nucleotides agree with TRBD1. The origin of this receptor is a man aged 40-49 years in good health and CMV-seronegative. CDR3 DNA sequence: TGCAGCGTGACAGGGGGGACTGGAAACACCATATATTTT. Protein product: CSVTGGTGNTIYF.